The rows below give T cell receptor beta chains drawn from one sample of a study of OX40 agonist ivuxolimab in advanced cancers. Using immunoSEQ multiplex PCR, the repertoire was profiled, and TCRdb retains in-frame clones only, with some absent. Among tens of thousands of clones, less than 85% were seen once, and the ten largest hold around 9.9%. Sample: CD4+ or CD8+ T cells sorted from blood, taken in a trial of the OX40 agonist ivuxolimab. The receptors derive from an adult with an advanced solid tumor such as melanoma, head and neck, liver or kidney cancer. Each CDR3 is given with its conserved first and last residue. Fields, in order: D gene, clone size, V gene, J gene, CDR3 DNA, CDR3 protein. The D gene is left open where the match is weak. Part of the rows lack a size; the others show once, few, many or a class for expanded clones.

D: TRBD2
size: .
V: TRBV5-1
J: TRBJ2-1
DNA: TGCGCCAGCAGCTTGGGAGCGGGGGCCAATCGGGAGCAGTTCTTC
CDR3: CASSLGAGANREQFF

D: .
size: .
V: TRBV5-6
J: TRBJ2-7
DNA: TGTGCCAGCAGCTCAGGGACATTCTACGAGCAGTACTTC
CDR3: CASSSGTFYEQYF

D: .
size: .
V: TRBV19
J: TRBJ1-1
DNA: TGTGCCAGTAGTATAATCTTGGGGGGCACTGAAGCTTTCTTT
CDR3: CASSIILGGTEAFF

D: TRBD1
size: .
V: TRBV7-9
J: TRBJ2-3
DNA: TGTGCCAGCAGCACCACCGACAGGGGATGGACAGATACGCAGTATTTT
CDR3: CASSTTDRGWTDTQYF

D: TRBD1
size: once
V: TRBV11-1
J: TRBJ2-6
DNA: TGTGCCAGCAGCTTCAGGACAGGGGCAGGAACCAACGTCCTGACTTTC
CDR3: CASSFRTGAGTNVLTF

D: .
size: .
V: TRBV9
J: TRBJ2-2
DNA: TGTGCCAGCAGCGTATTGAATGGGAACACCGGGGAGCTGTTTTTT
CDR3: CASSVLNGNTGELFF

D: .
size: .
V: TRBV10-3
J: TRBJ2-1
DNA: TGTGCCATCAGTGAGGGTTTCTTGGCGGCGACGGATGAGCAGTTCTTC
CDR3: CAISEGFLAATDEQFF

D: TRBD1
size: .
V: TRBV19
J: TRBJ2-7
DNA: TGTGCCAGTAGTTTCGGGACAGGAGGGACCTACGAGCAGTACTTC
CDR3: CASSFGTGGTYEQYF

D: TRBD1
size: .
V: TRBV18
J: TRBJ1-3
DNA: TGTGCCAGCTCACCCCCAAGGACAGGGGTCTCTGGAAACACCATATATTTT
CDR3: CASSPPRTGVSGNTIYF

D: TRBD1
size: .
V: TRBV11-2
J: TRBJ1-1
DNA: TGTGCCAGCAGCTCAAGGGGACAGTTGAACACTGAAGCTTTCTTT
CDR3: CASSSRGQLNTEAFF

D: .
size: .
V: TRBV7-9
J: TRBJ2-5
DNA: TGTGCCAGCAGCTTGGTCCTCCAAGAGACCCAGTACTTC
CDR3: CASSLVLQETQYF

D: .
size: .
V: TRBV5-4
J: TRBJ2-5
DNA: TGTGCCAGCAGCTTCGGGTCTCTCCAAGAGACCCAGTACTTC
CDR3: CASSFGSLQETQYF

D: .
size: .
V: TRBV4-1
J: TRBJ2-5
DNA: TGCGCCAGCAGCCAACGGCAGGGGCAAGAGACCCAGTACTTC
CDR3: CASSQRQGQETQYF

D: .
size: .
V: TRBV14
J: TRBJ1-4
DNA: TGTGCCAGCAGCCCCGGGGGACTTACTAATGAAAAACTGTTTTTT
CDR3: CASSPGGLTNEKLFF

D: .
size: .
V: TRBV6-5
J: TRBJ2-2
DNA: TGTGCCAGCAGTTACGGTTCAGGGACCGGGGAGCTGTTTTTT
CDR3: CASSYGSGTGELFF

D: .
size: few
V: TRBV5-1
J: TRBJ2-3
DNA: TGCGCCAGCAGCTTGCCCGAAAAATCTAGCACAGATACGCAGTATTTT
CDR3: CASSLPEKSSTDTQYF

D: .
size: .
V: TRBV29-1
J: TRBJ1-3
DNA: TGCAGCGTTAAAACCCCAGCCTCTGGAAACACCATATATTTT
CDR3: CSVKTPASGNTIYF

D: .
size: .
V: TRBV18
J: TRBJ1-1
DNA: TGTGCCAGCTCGCGAGGAGAGAACACTGAAGCTTTCTTT
CDR3: CASSRGENTEAFF

D: .
size: .
V: TRBV4-1
J: TRBJ2-7
DNA: TGTGCCAGCAGCCTTCTGGGCCAGGATGCCCGTGAGCAGTACTTC
CDR3: CASSLLGQDAREQYF

D: .
size: .
V: TRBV21-1
J: TRBJ2-1
DNA: TGTGCCAGCAGCAAAGCGCTCAGCGGGGAGTCATGGTATGAGCAGTTCTTC
CDR3: CASSKALSGESWYEQFF

D: TRBD1
size: .
V: TRBV27
J: TRBJ2-7
DNA: TGTGCCAGCAGTCCAACGACAGGGCAACGGTACGAGCAGTACTTC
CDR3: CASSPTTGQRYEQYF

D: .
size: .
V: TRBV18
J: TRBJ2-5
DNA: TGTGCCAGCTCAAAGGGTAATGGTGCCCGCTCCGAAGAGACCCAGTACTTC
CDR3: CASSKGNGARSEETQYF

D: .
size: once
V: TRBV25-1
J: TRBJ1-1
DNA: TGTGCCAGCGTGCGGGGCACTGAAGCTTTCTTT
CDR3: CASVRGTEAFF

D: TRBD2
size: once
V: TRBV7-3
J: TRBJ2-3
DNA: TGTGCCAGCAGCTTAACGAAACTAGCGGGGGAGGATACGCAGTATTTT
CDR3: CASSLTKLAGEDTQYF

D: .
size: .
V: TRBV28
J: TRBJ2-1
DNA: TGTGCCAGCAGTTTCGCGGCCCCATACAATGAGCAGTTCTTC
CDR3: CASSFAAPYNEQFF

D: .
size: .
V: TRBV19
J: TRBJ2-1
DNA: TGTGCCAGTAGTATTTTAACCCTAAGCTCCTACAATGAGCAGTTCTTC
CDR3: CASSILTLSSYNEQFF

D: .
size: .
V: TRBV7-9
J: TRBJ1-1
DNA: TGTGCCAGCCGTAATGGGCTACTGGACGTGGGATCTGAAGCTTTCTTT
CDR3: CASRNGLLDVGSEAFF

D: .
size: .
V: TRBV6-1
J: TRBJ2-2
DNA: TGTGCCAGCAGTGAAGCAAATTGGGACGAGGGAGATACCGGGGAGCTGTTTTTT
CDR3: CASSEANWDEGDTGELFF

D: TRBD1
size: few
V: TRBV7-9
J: TRBJ2-7
DNA: TGTGCCAGCAGCTTACTCGGACAGGGCTACGAGCAGTACTTC
CDR3: CASSLLGQGYEQYF

D: .
size: .
V: TRBV25-1
J: TRBJ2-7
DNA: TGTGCCAGCACCAGGGTAGGTGCCTACGAGCAGTACTTC
CDR3: CASTRVGAYEQYF

D: .
size: .
V: TRBV7-2
J: TRBJ1-2
DNA: TGTGCCAGCAGCTTAGGTCCCGGGGATCTCGGCTATGGCTACACCTTC
CDR3: CASSLGPGDLGYGYTF

D: TRBD2
size: .
V: TRBV28
J: TRBJ2-3
DNA: TGTGCCAGCAGTTTAGCCTGGACTAGCGGGATTGCAGATACGCAGTATTTT
CDR3: CASSLAWTSGIADTQYF

D: TRBD2
size: .
V: TRBV4-2
J: TRBJ2-1
DNA: TGTGCCAGCAGCCAAGGTCCAGCGGGAGCTTACAATGAGCAGTTCTTC
CDR3: CASSQGPAGAYNEQFF

D: TRBD1
size: few
V: TRBV5-1
J: TRBJ1-2
DNA: TGCGCCAGCAGCTTGGACGGACAGGGGCCAGTCGGCTACACCTTC
CDR3: CASSLDGQGPVGYTF

D: .
size: .
V: TRBV6-5
J: TRBJ1-1
DNA: TGTGCCAGCAGTCTACAGGTGAACACTGAAGCTTTCTTT
CDR3: CASSLQVNTEAFF

D: .
size: .
V: TRBV2
J: TRBJ2-1
DNA: TGTGCCAGCAGTGCCCAGGGAAGATACAATGAGCAGTTCTTC
CDR3: CASSAQGRYNEQFF

D: .
size: few
V: TRBV27
J: TRBJ2-7
DNA: TGTGCCAGCAGTCGGGACGGAGTGACCTACGAGCAGTACTTC
CDR3: CASSRDGVTYEQYF

D: TRBD1
size: .
V: TRBV9
J: TRBJ2-7
DNA: TGTGCCAGCAGCGTGTCACCAGGGGGCGGGAACGAGCAGTACTTC
CDR3: CASSVSPGGGNEQYF

D: .
size: .
V: TRBV6-1
J: TRBJ2-1
DNA: TGTGCCAGCAGTGAAGCGTTCCATGAGCAGTTCTTC
CDR3: CASSEAFHEQFF

D: .
size: .
V: TRBV11-3
J: TRBJ2-2
DNA: TGTGCCAGCAGCTTAGATTCCGGCGCCGGGGAGCTGTTTTTT
CDR3: CASSLDSGAGELFF

D: .
size: few
V: TRBV19
J: TRBJ1-4
DNA: TGTGCCAGTAGTATAGTCGGACACCGGGATGAAAAACTGTTTTTT
CDR3: CASSIVGHRDEKLFF

D: .
size: few
V: TRBV27
J: TRBJ1-1
DNA: TGTGCCAGCAATCCCGGTCGGGGTAGCACTGAAGCTTTCTTT
CDR3: CASNPGRGSTEAFF

D: TRBD2
size: few
V: TRBV7-3
J: TRBJ2-1
DNA: TGTGCCAGCAGCCCCATAGCGGGGGGGCTCTACAATGAGCAGTTCTTC
CDR3: CASSPIAGGLYNEQFF

D: TRBD2
size: .
V: TRBV13
J: TRBJ2-2
DNA: TGTGCCAGCAGCTTAGAGACTAGCGCAAACACCGGGGAGCTGTTTTTT
CDR3: CASSLETSANTGELFF

D: TRBD1
size: .
V: TRBV27
J: TRBJ1-5
DNA: TGTGCCAGCAGTCCCGGGACAGTAAGCAATCAGCCCCAGCATTTT
CDR3: CASSPGTVSNQPQHF

D: .
size: .
V: TRBV14
J: TRBJ2-5
DNA: TGTGCCAGCAGCGAAGGGGACGAGACCCAGTACTTC
CDR3: CASSEGDETQYF

D: .
size: .
V: TRBV18
J: TRBJ2-3
DNA: TGTGCCAGCTCACCTGGGGGCCAGACAGATACGCAGTATTTT
CDR3: CASSPGGQTDTQYF

D: .
size: .
V: TRBV27
J: TRBJ1-3
DNA: TGTGCCAGCAGTAGGAGCAGGGTTGTCGCTGGAAGCACCATATATTTT
CDR3: CASSRSRVVAGSTIYF

D: TRBD1
size: .
V: TRBV7-6
J: TRBJ2-2
DNA: TGTGCCAGCACCCACGACAGGGCTAACGCCGGGGAGCTGTTTTTT
CDR3: CASTHDRANAGELFF

D: .
size: .
V: TRBV6-6
J: TRBJ2-5
DNA: TGTGCCAGCAGTGGCGGGGTCTCTCGCGAGACCCAGTACTTC
CDR3: CASSGGVSRETQYF

D: .
size: .
V: TRBV6-5
J: TRBJ2-7
DNA: TGTGCCAGCAGTTTGACAGAGACTTCGTACTTC
CDR3: CASSLTETSYF

D: .
size: .
V: TRBV27
J: TRBJ1-5
DNA: TGTGCCAGCAGTTTATTGGGGGCCCAGCCCCAGCATTTT
CDR3: CASSLLGAQPQHF